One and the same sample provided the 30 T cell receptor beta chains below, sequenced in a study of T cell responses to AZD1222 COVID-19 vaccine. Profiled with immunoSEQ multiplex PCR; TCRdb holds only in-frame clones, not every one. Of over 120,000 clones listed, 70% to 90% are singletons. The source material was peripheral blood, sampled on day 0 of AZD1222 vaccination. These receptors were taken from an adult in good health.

In DNA, the CDR3 is TGCGCCAGCAGTGAAGGGCAGTTGAACGAGCAGTACTTC. Protein product: CASSEGQLNEQYF. The chain uses TRBV10-2 and TRBJ2-7; D is unresolved. Germline V gene sequence: CDR1 WSHSY, CDR2 SAAADI. Trimming removed 3 bases at V and 5 bases at J, with 11 bases between. CDR3 length: 13 amino acids.

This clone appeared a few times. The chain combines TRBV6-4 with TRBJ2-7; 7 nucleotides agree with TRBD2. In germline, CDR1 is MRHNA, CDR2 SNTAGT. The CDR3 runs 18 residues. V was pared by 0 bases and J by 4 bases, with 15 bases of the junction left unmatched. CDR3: CASSDSLTWEGTDYEQYF. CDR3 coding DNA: TGTGCCAGCAGTGACTCTTTAACATGGGAGGGGACGGATTACGAGCAGTACTTC.

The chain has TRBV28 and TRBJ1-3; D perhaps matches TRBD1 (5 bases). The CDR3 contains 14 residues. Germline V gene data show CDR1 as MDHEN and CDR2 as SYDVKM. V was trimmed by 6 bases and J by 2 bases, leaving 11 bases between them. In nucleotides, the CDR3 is TGTGCCAGCAGGGCGGGGGGGGCTGGAAACACCATATATTTT. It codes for CASRAGGAGNTIYF.

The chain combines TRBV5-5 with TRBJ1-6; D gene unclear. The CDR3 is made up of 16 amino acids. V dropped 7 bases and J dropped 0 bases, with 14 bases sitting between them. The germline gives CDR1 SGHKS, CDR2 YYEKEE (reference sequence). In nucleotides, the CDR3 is TGTGCCAGCGAAGACACTCTAAGCTCCTATAATTCACCCCTCCACTTT. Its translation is CASEDTLSSYNSPLHF.

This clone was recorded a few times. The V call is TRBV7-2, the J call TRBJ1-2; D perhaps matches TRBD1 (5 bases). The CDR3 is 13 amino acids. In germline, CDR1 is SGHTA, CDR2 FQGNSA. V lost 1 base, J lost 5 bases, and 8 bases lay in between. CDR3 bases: TGTGCCAGCAGCTTAGGGGGCACATATGGCTACACCTTC. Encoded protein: CASSLGGTYGYTF.

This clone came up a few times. CDR3 bases: TGTGCCAGCAGCACGGAGGGACAGCCCTACAATGAGCAGTTCTTC. Translation gives CASSTEGQPYNEQFF. V and J are TRBV9 and TRBJ2-1; tentatively, D is TRBD1 (7 bases). The CDR3 totals 15 residues. V lost 4 bases and J lost 2, with 13 bases in between. Germline CDR1 reads SGDLS; CDR2 reads YYNGEE.

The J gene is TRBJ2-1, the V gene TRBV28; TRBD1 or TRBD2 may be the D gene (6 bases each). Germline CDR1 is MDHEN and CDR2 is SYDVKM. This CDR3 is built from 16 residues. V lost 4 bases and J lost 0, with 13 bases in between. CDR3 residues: CASSSGAGSSYNEQFF. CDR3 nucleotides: TGTGCCAGCAGTTCGGGGGCTGGAAGCTCCTACAATGAGCAGTTCTTC.

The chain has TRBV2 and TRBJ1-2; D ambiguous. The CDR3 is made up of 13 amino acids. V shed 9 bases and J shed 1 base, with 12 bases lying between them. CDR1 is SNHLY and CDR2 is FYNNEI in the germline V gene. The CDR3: CASRPRVNYGYTF. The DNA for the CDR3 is TGTGCCAGTCGTCCTAGAGTTAACTATGGCTACACCTTC. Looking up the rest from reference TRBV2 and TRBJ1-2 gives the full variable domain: EPEVTQTPSHQVTQMGQEVILRCVPISNHLYFYWYRQILGQKVEFLVSFYNNEISEKSEIFDDQFSVERPDGSNFTLKIRSTKLEDSAMYFCASRPRVNYGYTFGSGTRLTVV.

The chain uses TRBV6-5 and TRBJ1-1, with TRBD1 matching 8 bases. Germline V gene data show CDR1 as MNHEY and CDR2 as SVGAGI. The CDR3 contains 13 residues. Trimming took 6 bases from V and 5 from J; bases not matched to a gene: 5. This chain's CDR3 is CASRYRGGTEAFF. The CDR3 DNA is TGTGCCAGCAGGTACAGGGGGGGTACTGAAGCTTTCTTT.

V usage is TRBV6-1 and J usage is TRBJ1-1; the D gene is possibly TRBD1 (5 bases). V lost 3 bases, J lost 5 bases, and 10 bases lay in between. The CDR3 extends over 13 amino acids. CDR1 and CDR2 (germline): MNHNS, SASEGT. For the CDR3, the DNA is TGTGCCAGCAGTGATAGACAGAGGACTGAAGCTTTCTTT. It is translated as CASSDRQRTEAFF.

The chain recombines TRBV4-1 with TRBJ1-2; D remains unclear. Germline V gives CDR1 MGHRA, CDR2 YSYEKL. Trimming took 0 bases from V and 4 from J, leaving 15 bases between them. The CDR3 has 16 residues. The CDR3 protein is CASSQESGVTAYGYTF. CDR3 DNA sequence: TGCGCCAGCAGCCAAGAGTCCGGGGTAACTGCCTATGGCTACACCTTC.

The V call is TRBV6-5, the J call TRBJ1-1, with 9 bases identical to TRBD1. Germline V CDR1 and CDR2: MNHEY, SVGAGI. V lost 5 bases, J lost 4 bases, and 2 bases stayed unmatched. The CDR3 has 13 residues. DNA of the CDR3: TGTGCCAGCAGTACAGGGGGCTTCACTGAAGCTTTCTTT. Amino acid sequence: CASSTGGFTEAFF.

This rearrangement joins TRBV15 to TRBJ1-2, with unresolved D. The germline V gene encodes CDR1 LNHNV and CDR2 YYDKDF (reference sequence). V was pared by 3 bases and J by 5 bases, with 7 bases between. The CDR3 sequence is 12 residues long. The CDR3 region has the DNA TGTGCCACCAGCAGTCGGACTTATGGCTACACCTTC. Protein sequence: CATSSRTYGYTF.

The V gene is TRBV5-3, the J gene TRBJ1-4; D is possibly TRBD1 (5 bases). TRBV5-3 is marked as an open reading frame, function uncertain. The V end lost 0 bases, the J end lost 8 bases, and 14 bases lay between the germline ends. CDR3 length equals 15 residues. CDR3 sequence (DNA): TGTGCCAGAAGCTTGGCACCCGGGGGTGGGGAAAAACTGTTTTTT. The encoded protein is CARSLAPGGGEKLFF.

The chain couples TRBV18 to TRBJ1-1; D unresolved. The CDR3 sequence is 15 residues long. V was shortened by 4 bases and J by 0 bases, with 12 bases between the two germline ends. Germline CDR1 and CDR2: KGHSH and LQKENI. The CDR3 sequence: CASSLFNSMNTEAFF. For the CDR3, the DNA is TGTGCCAGCTCACTGTTCAATTCCATGAACACTGAAGCTTTCTTT. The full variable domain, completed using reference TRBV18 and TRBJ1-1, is NAGVMQNPRHLVRRRGQEARLRCSPMKGHSHVYWYRQLPEEGLKFMVYLQKENIIDESGMPKERFSAEFPKEGPSILRIQQVVRGDSAAYFCASSLFNSMNTEAFFGQGTRLTVV.

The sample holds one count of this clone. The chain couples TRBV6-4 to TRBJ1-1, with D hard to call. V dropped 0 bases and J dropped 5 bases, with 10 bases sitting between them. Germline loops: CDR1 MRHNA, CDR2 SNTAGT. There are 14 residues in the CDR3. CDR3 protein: CASSDSSLGTEAFF. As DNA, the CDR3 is TGTGCCAGCAGTGACTCGAGTCTCGGGACTGAAGCTTTCTTT.

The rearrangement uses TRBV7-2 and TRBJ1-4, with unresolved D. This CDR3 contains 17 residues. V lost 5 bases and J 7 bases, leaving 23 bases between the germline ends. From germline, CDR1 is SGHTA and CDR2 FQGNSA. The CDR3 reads CASSRGSLVPVGEKLFF. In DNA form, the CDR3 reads TGTGCCAGCAGCCGCGGGTCCCTAGTCCCTGTAGGTGAAAAACTGTTTTTT.

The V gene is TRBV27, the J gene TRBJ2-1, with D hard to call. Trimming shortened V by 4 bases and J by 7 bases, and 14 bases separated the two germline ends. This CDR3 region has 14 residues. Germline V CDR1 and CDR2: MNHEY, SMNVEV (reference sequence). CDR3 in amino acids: CASSSPLRDNEQFF. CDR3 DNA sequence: TGTGCCAGCAGTTCGCCCCTACGAGATAATGAGCAGTTCTTC.

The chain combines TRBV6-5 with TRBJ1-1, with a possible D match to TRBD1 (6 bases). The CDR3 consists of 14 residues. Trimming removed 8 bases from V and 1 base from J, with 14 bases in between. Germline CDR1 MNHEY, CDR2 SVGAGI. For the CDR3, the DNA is TGTGCCAGCTCAACGCGGACAGAGAACACTGAAGCTTTCTTT. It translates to CASSTRTENTEAFF.

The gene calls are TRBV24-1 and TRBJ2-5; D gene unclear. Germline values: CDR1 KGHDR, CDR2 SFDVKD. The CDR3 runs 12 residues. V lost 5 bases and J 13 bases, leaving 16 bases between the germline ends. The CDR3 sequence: CATSAPAGPLYF. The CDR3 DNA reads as TGTGCCACCAGTGCTCCGGCCGGACCCCTGTACTTC.

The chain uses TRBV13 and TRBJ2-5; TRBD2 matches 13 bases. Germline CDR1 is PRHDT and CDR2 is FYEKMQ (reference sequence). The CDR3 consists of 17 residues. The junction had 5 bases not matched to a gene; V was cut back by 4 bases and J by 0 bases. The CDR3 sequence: CASSSTSGGAYQETQYF. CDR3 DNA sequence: TGTGCCAGCAGCTCCACTAGCGGGGGGGCCTACCAAGAGACCCAGTACTTC.

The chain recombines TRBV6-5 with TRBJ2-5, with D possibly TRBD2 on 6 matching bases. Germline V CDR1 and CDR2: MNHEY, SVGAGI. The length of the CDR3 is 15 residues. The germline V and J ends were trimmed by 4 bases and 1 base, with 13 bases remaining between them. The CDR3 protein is CASSFLGGPQETQYF. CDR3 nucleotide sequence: TGTGCCAGCAGTTTCCTGGGAGGCCCCCAAGAGACCCAGTACTTC.

CDR3 loop: CASGTGQLNKSPEAFF. CDR3 in DNA: TGCGCCAGCGGAACGGGACAGCTTAACAAAAGCCCTGAAGCTTTCTTT. V and J are TRBV23-1 and TRBJ1-1; 7 nucleotides agree with TRBD1. TRBV23-1 is an ORF, and what it does is uncertain. The CDR3 has 16 residues. The V and J ends lost 8 bases and 6 bases, in that order; junction bases with no gene match: 18.

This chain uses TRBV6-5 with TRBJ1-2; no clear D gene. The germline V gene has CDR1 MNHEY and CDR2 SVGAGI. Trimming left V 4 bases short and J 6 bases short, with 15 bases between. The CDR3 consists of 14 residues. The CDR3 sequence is CASSFNEGVDGYTF. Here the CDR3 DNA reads TGTGCCAGCAGTTTCAATGAGGGCGTAGATGGCTACACCTTC.

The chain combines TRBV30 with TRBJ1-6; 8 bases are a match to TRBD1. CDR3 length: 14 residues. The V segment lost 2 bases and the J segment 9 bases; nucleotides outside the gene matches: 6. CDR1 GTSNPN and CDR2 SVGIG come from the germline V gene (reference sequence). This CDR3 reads CAWSPTGGASPLHF. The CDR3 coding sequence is TGTGCCTGGAGTCCTACAGGGGGGGCTTCACCCCTCCACTTT.

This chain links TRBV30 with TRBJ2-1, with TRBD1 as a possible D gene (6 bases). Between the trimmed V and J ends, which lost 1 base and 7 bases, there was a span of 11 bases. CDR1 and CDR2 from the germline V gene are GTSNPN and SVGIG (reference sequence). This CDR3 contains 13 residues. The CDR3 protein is CAWSGQVWNEQFF. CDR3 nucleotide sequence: TGTGCCTGGAGTGGACAGGTTTGGAATGAGCAGTTCTTC.

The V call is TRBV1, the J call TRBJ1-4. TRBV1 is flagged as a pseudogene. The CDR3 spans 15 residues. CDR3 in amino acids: CTSSQDHPQNQKLFF. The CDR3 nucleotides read TGCACCAGCAGCCAAGACCATCCCCAGAACCAAAAACTATTTTTT.

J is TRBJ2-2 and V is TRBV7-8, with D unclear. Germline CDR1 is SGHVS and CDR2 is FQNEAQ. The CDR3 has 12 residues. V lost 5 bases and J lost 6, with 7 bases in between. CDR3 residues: CASSRYSGELFF. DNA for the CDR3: TGTGCCAGCAGCCGCTATTCCGGGGAGCTGTTTTTT.

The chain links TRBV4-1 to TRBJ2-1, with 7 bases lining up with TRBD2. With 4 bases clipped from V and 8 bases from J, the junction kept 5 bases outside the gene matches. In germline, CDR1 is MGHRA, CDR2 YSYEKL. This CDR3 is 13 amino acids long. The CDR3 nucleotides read TGCGCCAGCAGCCTGCGCGGGAGCGATGAGCAGTTCTTC. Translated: CASSLRGSDEQFF.

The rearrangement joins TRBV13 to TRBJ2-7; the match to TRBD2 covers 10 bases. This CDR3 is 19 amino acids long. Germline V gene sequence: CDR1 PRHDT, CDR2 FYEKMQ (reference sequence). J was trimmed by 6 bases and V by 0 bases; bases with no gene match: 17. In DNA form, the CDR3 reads TGTGCCAGCAGCTTAGGAGGCTCCGAGCGGGGGGGCCTCCGGGGCGAGCAGTACTTC. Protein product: CASSLGGSERGGLRGEQYF.